These T cell receptor beta chains were read from a single sample in a study of shared clonotypes between healthy human individuals. The repertoire was sequenced with immunoSEQ multiplex PCR; TCRdb's copy has only in-frame clones and lacks some. Found here are about 2.4 million clones, roughly 93% of them singletons; the top ten hold about 0.38%. What was sequenced was naive CD4+ T cells from PBMCs. The receptors were sampled from a man aged 18 to 29 in good health. Some clones in this sample may be carry-over from other donors' samples. The CDR3 runs from the conserved cysteine through the conserved F or W. D genes are given only for firm matches. Not every row has a clone size; where given, it reads once, few, many or a size class.

abundance	v_gene	j_gene	d_gene	CDR3aa	CDR3nt
-	TRBV4-3	TRBJ2-7	-	CASSETPTPAYEQYF	TGCGCCAGCAGCGAAACCCCTACCCCAGCCTACGAGCAGTACTTC
-	TRBV6-1	TRBJ2-1	-	CASRDQGPSYNEQFF	TGTGCCAGCAGAGACCAGGGGCCCTCCTACAATGAGCAGTTCTTC
-	TRBV13	TRBJ2-3	-	CASSSGGRSGTDTQYF	TGTGCCAGCAGCTCTGGGGGGCGCTCGGGCACAGATACGCAGTATTTT
-	TRBV7-2	TRBJ1-1	TRBD1	CASSLTGGAETAFF	TGTGCCAGCAGCCTGACAGGGGGCGCAGAAACCGCTTTCTTT
-	TRBV10-1	TRBJ2-5	TRBD1	CASSEAGGEWETQYF	TGCGCCAGCAGTGAAGCAGGGGGCGAATGGGAGACCCAGTACTTC
-	TRBV20-1	TRBJ2-7	-	CSARSYEQYF	TGCAGTGCTAGAAGCTACGAGCAGTACTTC
once	TRBV5-1	TRBJ2-3	-	CASSPFLPDTQYF	TGCGCCAGCAGCCCGTTCTTGCCCGATACGCAGTATTTT
-	TRBV5-1	TRBJ2-3	-	CASSLGQGGEDTQYF	TGCGCCAGCAGCTTGGGGCAGGGCGGTGAGGATACGCAGTATTTT
-	TRBV7-9	TRBJ1-6	-	CASSLKGISPLHF	TGTGCCAGCAGCTTGAAGGGGATTTCACCCCTCCACTTT
-	TRBV2	TRBJ2-4	TRBD2	CASSARTSGRTGPSKNIQYF	TGTGCCAGCAGTGCCAGGACTAGCGGGAGGACCGGTCCGAGTAAAAACATTCAGTACTTC
-	TRBV28	TRBJ2-7	-	CASSTTTGQYF	TGTGCCAGCAGTACCACGACAGGGCAGTACTTC
-	TRBV5-1	TRBJ1-4	TRBD1	CASGNLDRATNEKLFF	TGCGCCAGCGGTAACCTTGACAGGGCAACTAATGAAAAACTGTTTTTT
-	TRBV4-1	TRBJ1-5	-	CASSQETPEVSSNQPQHF	TGCGCCAGCAGCCAAGAAACCCCAGAGGTCTCTAGCAATCAGCCCCAGCATTTT
-	TRBV5-1	TRBJ2-1	TRBD2	CASSPSPSGVTREQFF	TGCGCCAGCAGCCCTTCCCCTAGCGGAGTCACCAGGGAGCAGTTCTTC
-	TRBV11-2	TRBJ2-1	TRBD2	CASSLVRTSGSLNEQFF	TGTGCCAGCAGCTTAGTAAGGACTAGCGGGTCACTCAATGAGCAGTTCTTC
-	TRBV5-1	TRBJ1-2	TRBD1	CASSLDRGQDNYGYTF	TGCGCCAGCAGCTTGGACAGGGGGCAGGATAACTATGGCTACACCTTC